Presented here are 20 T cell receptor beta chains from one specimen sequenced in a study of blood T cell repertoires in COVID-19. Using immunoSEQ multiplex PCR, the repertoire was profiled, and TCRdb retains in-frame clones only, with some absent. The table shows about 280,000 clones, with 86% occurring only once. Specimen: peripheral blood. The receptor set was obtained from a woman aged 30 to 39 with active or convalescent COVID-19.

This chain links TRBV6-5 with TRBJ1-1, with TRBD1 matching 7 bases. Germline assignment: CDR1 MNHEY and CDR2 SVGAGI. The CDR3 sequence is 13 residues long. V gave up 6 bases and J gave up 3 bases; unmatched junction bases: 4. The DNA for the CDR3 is TGTGCCAGCAGAACCCAGGGGGACACTGAAGCTTTCTTT. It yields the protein CASRTQGDTEAFF.

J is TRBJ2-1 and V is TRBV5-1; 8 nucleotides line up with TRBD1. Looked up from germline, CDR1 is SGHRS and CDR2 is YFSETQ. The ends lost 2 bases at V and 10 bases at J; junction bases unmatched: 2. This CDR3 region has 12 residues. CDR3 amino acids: CASSFRGQEQFF. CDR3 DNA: TGCGCCAGCAGCTTCAGGGGGCAGGAGCAGTTCTTC. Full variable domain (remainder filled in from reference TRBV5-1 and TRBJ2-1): KAGVTQTPRYLIKTRGQQVTLSCSPISGHRSVSWYQQTPGQGLQFLFEYFSETQRNKGNFPGRFSGRQFSNSRSEMNVSTLELGDSALYLCASSFRGQEQFFGPGTRLTVL.

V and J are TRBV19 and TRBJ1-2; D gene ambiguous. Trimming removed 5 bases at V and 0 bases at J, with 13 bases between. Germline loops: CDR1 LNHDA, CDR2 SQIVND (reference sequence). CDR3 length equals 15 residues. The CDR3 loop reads CASSDRHPPNYGYTF. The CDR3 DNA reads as TGTGCCAGTAGTGACCGACATCCTCCTAACTATGGCTACACCTTC.

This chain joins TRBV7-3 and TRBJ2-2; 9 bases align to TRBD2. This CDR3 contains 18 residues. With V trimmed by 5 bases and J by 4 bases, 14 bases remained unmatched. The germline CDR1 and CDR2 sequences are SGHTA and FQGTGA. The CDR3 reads CASSPGLAAFAGTGELFF. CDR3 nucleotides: TGTGCCAGCAGCCCGGGACTAGCAGCGTTCGCGGGCACCGGGGAGCTGTTTTTT.

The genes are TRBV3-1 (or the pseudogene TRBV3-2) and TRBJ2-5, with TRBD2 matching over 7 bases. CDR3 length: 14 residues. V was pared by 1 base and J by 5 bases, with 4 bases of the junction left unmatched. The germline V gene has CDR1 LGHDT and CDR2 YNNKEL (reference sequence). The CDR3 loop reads CASSQGLAVETQYF. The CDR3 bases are TGTGCCAGCAGCCAAGGACTAGCTGTCGAGACCCAGTACTTC.

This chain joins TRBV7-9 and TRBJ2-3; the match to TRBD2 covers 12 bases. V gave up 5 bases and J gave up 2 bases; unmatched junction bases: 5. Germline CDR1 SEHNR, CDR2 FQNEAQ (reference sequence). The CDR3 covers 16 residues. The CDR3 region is CASSERTSGVTDTQYF. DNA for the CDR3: TGTGCCAGCAGCGAAAGGACTAGCGGGGTCACAGATACGCAGTATTTT.

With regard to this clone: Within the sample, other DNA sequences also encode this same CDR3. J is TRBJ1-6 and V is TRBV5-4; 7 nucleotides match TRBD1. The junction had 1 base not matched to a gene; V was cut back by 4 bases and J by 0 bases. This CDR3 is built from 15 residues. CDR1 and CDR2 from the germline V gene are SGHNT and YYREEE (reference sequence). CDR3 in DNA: TGTGCCAGCAGCCCAGGGGGCTCCTATAATTCACCCCTCCACTTT. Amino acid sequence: CASSPGGSYNSPLHF.

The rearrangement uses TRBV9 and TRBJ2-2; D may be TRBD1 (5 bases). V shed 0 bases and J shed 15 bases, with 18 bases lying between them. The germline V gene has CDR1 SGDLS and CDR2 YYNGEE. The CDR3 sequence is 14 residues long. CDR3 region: CASSVEGRGVRLFF. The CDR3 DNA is TGTGCCAGCAGCGTAGAAGGAAGGGGTGTTCGTTTGTTTTTT.

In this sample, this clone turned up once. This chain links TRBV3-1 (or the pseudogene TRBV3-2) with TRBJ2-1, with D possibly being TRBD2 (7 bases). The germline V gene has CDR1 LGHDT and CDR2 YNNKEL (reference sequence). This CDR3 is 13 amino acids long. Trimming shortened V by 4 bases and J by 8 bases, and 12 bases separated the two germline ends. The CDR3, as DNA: TGTGCCAGCAGCCTGGGGGGGGGCTATGAGCAGTTCTTC. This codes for CASSLGGGYEQFF.

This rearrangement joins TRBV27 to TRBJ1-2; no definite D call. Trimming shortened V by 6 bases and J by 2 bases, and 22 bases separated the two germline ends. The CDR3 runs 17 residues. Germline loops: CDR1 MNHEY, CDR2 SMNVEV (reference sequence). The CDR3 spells CASRPHRLVGSNYGYTF. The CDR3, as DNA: TGTGCCAGCAGGCCCCATCGTCTCGTGGGTAGCAACTATGGCTACACCTTC.

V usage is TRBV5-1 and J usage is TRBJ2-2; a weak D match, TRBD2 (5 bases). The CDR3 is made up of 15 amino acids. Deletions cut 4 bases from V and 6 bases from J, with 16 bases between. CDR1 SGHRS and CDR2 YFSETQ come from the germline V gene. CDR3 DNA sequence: TGCGCCAGCAGCCGGGAAACGGGGTTGGCCGGGGAGCTGTTTTTT. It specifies CASSRETGLAGELFF. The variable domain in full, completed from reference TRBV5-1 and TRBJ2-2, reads KAGVTQTPRYLIKTRGQQVTLSCSPISGHRSVSWYQQTPGQGLQFLFEYFSETQRNKGNFPGRFSGRQFSNSRSEMNVSTLELGDSALYLCASSRETGLAGELFFGEGSRLTVL.

The CDR3 is CASRRGGTEAFF. CDR3 in DNA: TGTGCCAGCAGACGAGGGGGCACTGAAGCTTTCTTT. The chain carries TRBV7-9 and TRBJ1-1, with a weak D call TRBD1 (6 bases). Germline loops: CDR1 SEHNR, CDR2 FQNEAQ (reference sequence). This CDR3 region has 12 residues. V gave up 6 bases and J gave up 4 bases, with 9 bases separating them.

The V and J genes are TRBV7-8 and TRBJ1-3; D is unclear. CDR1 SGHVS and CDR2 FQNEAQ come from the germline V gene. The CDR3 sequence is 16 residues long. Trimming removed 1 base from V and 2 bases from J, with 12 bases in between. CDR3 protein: CASSLEGVLAGNTIYF. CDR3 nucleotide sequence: TGTGCCAGCAGCTTAGAGGGAGTTCTGGCTGGAAACACCATATATTTT.

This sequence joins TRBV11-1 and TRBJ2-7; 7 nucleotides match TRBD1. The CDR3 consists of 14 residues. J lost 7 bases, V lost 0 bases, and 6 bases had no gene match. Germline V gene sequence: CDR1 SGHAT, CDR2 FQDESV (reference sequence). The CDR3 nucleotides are TGTGCCAGCAGCTTAGCGTCGGCCAGGGGGGAGCAGTACTTC. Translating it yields CASSLASARGEQYF.

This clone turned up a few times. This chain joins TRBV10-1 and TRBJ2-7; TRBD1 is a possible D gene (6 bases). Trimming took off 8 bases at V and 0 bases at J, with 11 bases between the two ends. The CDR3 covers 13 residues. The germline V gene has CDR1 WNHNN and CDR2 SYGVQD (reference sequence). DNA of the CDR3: TGCGCCAGCCGATTGGACAGCTCCTACGAGCAGTACTTC. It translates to CASRLDSSYEQYF.

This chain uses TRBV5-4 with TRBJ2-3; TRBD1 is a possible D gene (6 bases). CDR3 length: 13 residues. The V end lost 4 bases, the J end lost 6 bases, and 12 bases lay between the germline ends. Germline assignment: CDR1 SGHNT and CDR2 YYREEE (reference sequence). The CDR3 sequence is CASSKSGADTQYF. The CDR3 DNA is TGTGCCAGCAGCAAGTCAGGGGCTGATACGCAGTATTTT.

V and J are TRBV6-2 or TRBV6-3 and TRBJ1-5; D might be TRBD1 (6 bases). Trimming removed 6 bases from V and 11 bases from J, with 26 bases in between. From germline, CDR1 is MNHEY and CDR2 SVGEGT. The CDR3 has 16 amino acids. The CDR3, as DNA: TGTGCCAGCAGCCGGCCCCTTCTAGAAGGGGGTATGGCCCAGCATTTT. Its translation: CASSRPLLEGGMAQHF.

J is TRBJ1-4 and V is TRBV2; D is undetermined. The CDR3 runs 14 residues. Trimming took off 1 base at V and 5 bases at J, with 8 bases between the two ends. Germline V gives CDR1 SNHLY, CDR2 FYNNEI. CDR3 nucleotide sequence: TGTGCCAGCAGTGAAGGAGGTCTAAATGAAAAACTGTTTTTT. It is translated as CASSEGGLNEKLFF.

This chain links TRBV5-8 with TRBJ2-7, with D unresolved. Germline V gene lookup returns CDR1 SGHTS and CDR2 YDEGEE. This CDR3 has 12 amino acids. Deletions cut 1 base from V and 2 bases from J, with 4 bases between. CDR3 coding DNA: TGTGCCAGCAGCTTGCATCCCTACGAGCAGTACTTC. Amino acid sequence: CASSLHPYEQYF.

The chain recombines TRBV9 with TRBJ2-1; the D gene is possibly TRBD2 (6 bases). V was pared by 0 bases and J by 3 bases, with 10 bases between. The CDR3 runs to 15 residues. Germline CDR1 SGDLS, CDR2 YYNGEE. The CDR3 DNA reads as TGTGCCAGCAGCGTAGGAGGGGACTTCTACAATGAGCAGTTCTTC. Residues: CASSVGGDFYNEQFF.